Each of the 22 T cell receptor beta chains below was sequenced from the same sample in a study of esophageal squamous cell carcinoma under preoperative chemotherapy. Time point described: before preoperative PTX-NDP chemotherapy. TCRdb independently ran MiXCR on the PCR reads; one entry per CDR3 protein. The sample lists roughly 16,000 distinct CDR3 sequences, under 55% occurring once. The material was obtained from a patient given preoperative chemotherapy. These receptor sequences come from a human donor with esophageal squamous cell carcinoma. The donor label of this sample is uncertain.

The chain uses TRBV7-3 and TRBJ2-1; TRBD2 aligns across 7 bases. CDR1 is SGHTA, CDR2 FQGTGA, per germline. The trim removed 0 bases at V and 0 bases at J, leaving 5 bases unmatched. CDR3 size: 17 residues. The CDR3 DNA is TGTGCCAGCAGCTTAACAAGCGGGACCTTCTCCTACAATGAGCAGTTCTTC. Its translation: CASSLTSGTFSYNEQFF.

The chain uses TRBV6-1 and TRBJ2-4; D uncertain. The length of the CDR3 is 15 residues. Trimming left V 6 bases short and J 0 bases short, with 12 bases between. Germline lookup yields CDR1 MNHNS and CDR2 SASEGT. For the CDR3, the DNA is TGTGCCAGCAGCCCGGTAGTGGGAGCCAAAAACATTCAGTACTTC. It translates to CASSPVVGAKNIQYF.

This clonotype has just a few counts. J is TRBJ2-7 and V is TRBV6-1; a possible D gene is TRBD2 (6 bases). Trimming stripped 8 bases from V and 0 bases from J, with 11 bases between. The CDR3 runs 13 residues. Germline lookup yields CDR1 MNHNS and CDR2 SASEGT. CDR3 nucleotides: TGTGCCAGCCCCGCCGGGGGCTCCTACGAGCAGTACTTC. Protein: CASPAGGSYEQYF.

This chain links TRBV12-3 or TRBV12-4 with TRBJ2-1, with 11 bases aligning to TRBD2. The end of the DNA aligns better with TRBJ2-5, so the J call may be wrong. The CDR3 has 16 amino acids. The CDR3 region has the DNA TGTGCCAGCAGTTACGGACTAGCGGGCGTCCAAGAGACCCAGTACTTC. This codes for CASSYGLAGVQETQYF.

A note on this clonotype: The junction departs from the called germline gene at one end, perhaps through a read error. The chain employs TRBV7-8 and TRBJ2-3, with D possibly being TRBD2 (5 bases). Germline values: CDR1 SGHVS, CDR2 FQNEAQ. This CDR3 comprises 19 residues. The CDR3 is CASSLVPAGAGHAPETQYF. CDR3 in DNA: TGTGCCAGCAGCTTAGTTCCGGCGGGTGCGGGCCACGCCCCAGAGACGCAGTATTTC.

To note about this clonotype: At one of its ends the junction is not consistent with the germline gene, which may arise from a read error. The rearrangement joins TRBV7-3 to TRBJ2-3, with D tentatively TRBD2 (7 bases). The CDR3 consists of 15 residues. Germline V gene data show CDR1 as SGHTA and CDR2 as FQGTGA. The DNA of the CDR3 is TGTGCCAGCAGCTTAGGGGGCGGGAGCGAAGATACGCAGTATTTC. As protein: CASSLGGGSEDTQYF.

This chain joins TRBV6-1 and TRBJ2-1, with 9 nucleotides matching TRBD2. The J call may be in error: the DNA end matches TRBJ2-7 better. From germline, CDR1 is MNHNS and CDR2 SASEGT. This CDR3 comprises 15 residues. The CDR3 loop reads CASSMVAGGGGEQYF. Here the CDR3 DNA reads TGTGCCAGCAGTATGGTTGCGGGGGGGGGGGGCGAGCAGTACTTC.

In its sample, this clonotype was seen many times. The V gene is TRBV4-1, the J gene TRBJ2-7, with 7 bases fitting TRBD1. V trimming: 3 bases; J trimming: 2 bases; junction bases outside the gene matches: 1. CDR1 and CDR2 (germline): MGHRA, YSYEKL. The CDR3 is 13 amino acids. The CDR3 DNA reads TGCGCCAGCAGCCACCAGGGGGCCTACGAGCAGTACTTC. Protein sequence: CASSHQGAYEQYF.

CDR3 protein: CASSRGFTDTQYF. The DNA of the CDR3 is TGTGCCAGCAGCCGGGGGTTTACAGATACGCAGTATTTT. The genes are TRBV7-2 and TRBJ2-3; tentatively, D is TRBD2 (6 bases). CDR3 length: 13 amino acids. Trimming shortened V by 5 bases and J by 3 bases, and 9 bases separated the two germline ends. From germline, CDR1 is SGHTA and CDR2 FQGNSA.

Worth noting for this clonotype: The junction and the germline gene differ at one end; a read error may be behind it. The chain is built from TRBV6-1 and TRBJ2-3, with 7 positions matching TRBD2. The CDR3 is made up of 16 amino acids. CDR1 and CDR2 from the germline V gene are MNHNS and SASEGT. CDR3 sequence (DNA): TGTGCCAGCAGTGAAGCGGCGGGAGAGGGCGAAAATACGCAGTATTTC. Translating gives CASSEAAGEGENTQYF.

DNA of the CDR3: TGTGCCAGCAGTTTAGATCCATCTATTGCGGGGGGCGCATTGACTAGCGGGGCCTCTTACGAGCAGTACTTC. It is translated as CASSLDPSIAGGALTSGASYEQYF. This chain joins TRBV12-3 or TRBV12-4 and TRBJ2-1; 11 bases are shared with TRBD2. TRBJ2-7 matches the DNA end more closely, so the J call is doubtful. The CDR3 runs 24 residues.

V usage is TRBV10-3 and J usage is TRBJ2-5; TRBD1 matches at 7 bases. There are 11 residues in the CDR3. With V trimmed by 10 bases and J by 3 bases, 2 bases remained unmatched. Germline-derived CDR1 and CDR2 are ENHRY and SYGVKD. The CDR3 DNA is TGTGCCACAGACAGGGAAGAGACCCAGTACTTC. Protein product: CATDREETQYF.

This clonotype was detected a few times. The chain has TRBV12-3 or TRBV12-4 and TRBJ2-5, with TRBD2 matching over 9 bases. Trimming at V came to 5 bases and at J to 6 bases, leaving 10 bases not matched to a gene. The CDR3 has 15 amino acids. For the CDR3, the DNA is TGTGCCAGCAGTCATGCGGGGGGGCCGGAGAAGACCCAGTACTTC. Encoded protein: CASSHAGGPEKTQYF.

The rearrangement joins TRBV5-5 to TRBJ2-7; 7 positions agree with TRBD1. The CDR3 contains 15 residues. Germline V gene data show CDR1 as SGHKS and CDR2 as YYEKEE (reference sequence). J gave up 2 bases and V 5 bases, and 10 bases lay outside the gene matches. The CDR3 reads CASSFYRDSTYEQYF. The CDR3 DNA is TGTGCCAGCAGTTTTTACCGGGACAGCACCTACGAGCAGTACTTC.

This clonotype was picked up one time. One end of the junction varies from germline; a read error may be responsible. This chain uses TRBV6-5 with TRBJ2-5, with D possibly matching TRBD2 (6 bases). This CDR3 region has 17 residues. Germline CDR1 is MNHEY and CDR2 is SVGAGI. CDR3 sequence reads: CASSYSRGGAGQASQLF. In nucleotides, the CDR3 is TGTGCCAGCAGTTACTCGAGAGGCGGGGCGGGGCAAGCGTCCCAGCTCTTC.

Sample share makes this clonotype medium-sized. V usage is TRBV6-1 and J usage is TRBJ2-5; 7 bases line up with TRBD1. The trim removed 6 bases at V and 4 bases at J, leaving 2 bases unmatched. The CDR3 has 12 residues. Germline values: CDR1 MNHNS, CDR2 SASEGT. Here the CDR3 reads CASRTGRETQYF. CDR3 nucleotide sequence: TGTGCCAGCAGGACAGGGAGAGAGACCCAGTACTTC.

The gene calls are TRBV7-3 and TRBJ2-3; D not resolved. The CDR3 consists of 15 residues. CDR1 and CDR2 (germline): SGHTA, FQGTGA. The germline V and J ends were trimmed by 6 bases and 2 bases, with 15 bases remaining between them. The CDR3 DNA follows: TGTGCCAGCAGTCGAGCCCGATTGCCCACAGATACGCAGTATTTT. Its translation is CASSRARLPTDTQYF.

This chain links TRBV6-1 with TRBJ2-7; no clear D gene. The closer fit of TRBJ2-5 to the DNA end suggests the J call may be wrong. Germline CDR1 reads MNHNS; CDR2 reads SASEGT. This CDR3 contains 13 residues. CDR3 DNA sequence: TGTGCCAGCAGTCCGACCAGCCTCGGGACCCAGTACTTC. Its protein is CASSPTSLGTQYF.

There are many counts of this clonotype. The J gene is TRBJ2-1, the V gene TRBV12-3 or TRBV12-4; no clear D. The germline V and J ends were trimmed by 3 bases and 3 bases, with 9 bases remaining between them. The CDR3 has 14 amino acids. The CDR3 here is CASSLPQGYNEQFF. DNA for the CDR3: TGTGCCAGCAGTTTGCCTCAAGGCTACAATGAGCAGTTCTTC.

This clonotype has at least ten counts. The chain carries TRBV5-1 and TRBJ2-1; 14 bases match TRBD2. V shed 4 bases and J 9 bases; nucleotides not matched to a gene: 9. The CDR3 runs 16 residues. Germline V gives CDR1 SGHRS, CDR2 YFSETQ. In DNA, the CDR3 is TGCGCCAGCAGCAGTACCGGGACTAGCGGGAGTAGTGAGCAGTTCTTC. It codes for CASSSTGTSGSSEQFF.

This clonotype was counted at least ten times. The CDR3 bases are TGTGCCAGCAGCAGGGGGCTTGGTGGAAACACCATATATTTT. This translates into CASSRGLGGNTIYF. The gene calls are TRBV6-1 and TRBJ1-3; 8 bases line up with TRBD1. The germline V gene encodes CDR1 MNHNS and CDR2 SASEGT. CDR3 length equals 14 residues. After removal of 6 bases from V and 3 bases from J, the junction contained 4 bases not matched to a gene.

V usage is TRBV11-3 and J usage is TRBJ2-1, with D maybe TRBD1 (6 bases). V lost 0 bases, J lost 8 bases, and 8 bases lay in between. Germline loops: CDR1 SGHNT, CDR2 YENEEA. This CDR3 region has 13 residues. This CDR3 is CASSLEGADEQFF. CDR3 DNA: TGTGCCAGCAGCTTAGAGGGGGCCGATGAGCAGTTCTTC.